This T cell receptor (beta chain) was recorded in a study of T cell repertoires in cytomegalovirus infection. Study as a whole: It was the public TCR beta signatures that indicated both CMV infection and matching HLA type.

Using its own MiXCR run on the reads, TCRdb lists one record per CDR3 protein. Found here are fewer than 900,000 distinct CDR3 sequences, about 28% of them singletons; the top ten hold about an eighth. In the case of this clonotype: Its specificity is not known.

This TCR was recovered from a human donor in good health (CMV status not recorded). Some clones in this sample may be carry-over from other donors' samples. The sequencing used cultured CD8+ T cells from PBMCs, collected from culture after CMV antigen stimulation.

The CDR3 spells CASSDFTGYYNSPLHF. DNA of the CDR3: TGTGCCAGCAGCGATTTTACAGGGTATTATAATTCACCCCTCCACTTT. This chain uses TRBV14 with TRBJ1-6, with D perhaps matching TRBD1 (6 bases). The length of the CDR3 is 16 residues. Looked up from germline, CDR1 is SGHDN and CDR2 is FVKESK. V lost 5 bases, J lost 4 bases, and 15 bases lay in between.